This passage covers 5 T cell receptor beta chains from one sample sequenced in a study of OX40 agonist ivuxolimab in advanced cancers. Libraries were prepared by immunoSEQ multiplex PCR; TCRdb keeps only in-frame clonotypes and omits some of them. The repertoire holds 49,000 or so clones, around 80% seen once, with 2.6% in the top ten. The sample in question was CD4+ or CD8+ T cells sorted from blood, obtained in a trial of the OX40 agonist ivuxolimab. The receptors were gathered from an adult with an advanced solid tumor such as melanoma, head and neck, liver or kidney cancer.

This clone turned up a few times. V gene TRBV15 combines with J gene TRBJ2-1, with D tentatively TRBD2 (6 bases). This CDR3 region has 15 residues. The V gene's germline CDR1 is LNHNV and CDR2 YYDKDF (reference sequence). The germline V and J ends were trimmed by 1 base and 7 bases, with 14 bases remaining between them. CDR3 amino acids: CATSRVWVGGNEQFF. The CDR3 bases are TGTGCCACCAGCAGAGTTTGGGTGGGGGGTAATGAGCAGTTCTTC.

This rearrangement joins TRBV10-3 to TRBJ2-7; a possible D gene is TRBD1 (6 bases). Trimming pared 3 bases from V and 4 bases from J, leaving 7 bases between. There are 12 residues in the CDR3. The V gene's germline CDR1 is ENHRY and CDR2 SYGVKD. CDR3 protein: CAISEQGYEQYF. The CDR3 DNA is TGTGCCATCAGTGAACAGGGTTACGAGCAGTACTTC.

The CDR3: CASSLVPSYPLSGANVLTF. The CDR3 bases are TGTGCCAGCAGCTTAGTGCCCTCATACCCCCTCTCTGGGGCCAACGTCCTGACTTTC. The gene calls are TRBV7-8 and TRBJ2-6; D ambiguous. The germline V and J ends were trimmed by 1 base and 0 bases, with 16 bases remaining between them. CDR1 SGHVS and CDR2 FQNEAQ come from the germline V gene. This CDR3 comprises 19 residues. Complete variable domain (other parts from reference TRBV7-8 and TRBJ2-6): GAGVSQSPRYKVAKRGQDVALRCDPISGHVSLFWYQQALGQGPEFLTYFQNEAQLDKSGLPSDRFFAERPEGSVSTLKIQRTQQEDSAVYLCASSLVPSYPLSGANVLTFGAGSRLTVL.

CDR3 residues: CASSLGRQSEAFF. In nucleotides, the CDR3 is TGCGCCAGCAGCCTTGGGCGCCAGAGTGAAGCTTTCTTT. The V call is TRBV5-1, the J call TRBJ1-1; D is unresolved. V lost 4 bases and J 7 bases, leaving 14 bases between the germline ends. From germline, CDR1 is SGHRS and CDR2 YFSETQ. This CDR3 has 13 residues.

The gene calls are TRBV7-2 and TRBJ1-2, with D perhaps TRBD1 (5 bases). Germline assignment: CDR1 SGHTA and CDR2 FQGNSA. Trimming left V 3 bases short and J 4 bases short, with 12 bases between. The CDR3 totals 14 residues. In DNA form, the CDR3 reads TGTGCCAGCAGCTTTTTCGGGGCAGCCTATGGCTACACCTTC. It codes for CASSFFGAAYGYTF.